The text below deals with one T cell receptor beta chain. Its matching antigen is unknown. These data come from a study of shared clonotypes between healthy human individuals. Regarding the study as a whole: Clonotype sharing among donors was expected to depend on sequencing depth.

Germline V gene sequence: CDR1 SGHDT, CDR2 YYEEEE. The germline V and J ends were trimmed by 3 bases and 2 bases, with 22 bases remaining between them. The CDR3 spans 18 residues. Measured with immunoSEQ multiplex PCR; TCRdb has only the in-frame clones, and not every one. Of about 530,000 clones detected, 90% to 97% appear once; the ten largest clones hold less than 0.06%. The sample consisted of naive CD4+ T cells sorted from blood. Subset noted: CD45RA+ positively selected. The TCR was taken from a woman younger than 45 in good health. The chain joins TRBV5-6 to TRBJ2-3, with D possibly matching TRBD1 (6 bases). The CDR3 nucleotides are TGTGCCAGCAGCTCCGGAATCCCGAGTAGGGGGTTCACAGATACGCAGTATTTT. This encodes CASSSGIPSRGFTDTQYF.